These 9 T cell receptor beta chains were all obtained from the same sample, sequenced in a study of blood T cell repertoires in COVID-19. TCRdb's copy holds only in-frame clones and misses some; the assay was immunoSEQ multiplex PCR. Of tens of thousands of clones listed, around 80% are singletons. Sequenced input: peripheral blood. Source of these receptors: an elderly woman with acute or convalescent COVID-19.

The chain has TRBV12-1 and TRBJ2-6; the table's TRBD1 call for D was not verified on the DNA. TRBV12-1 is a documented pseudogene. The CDR3 length is 20 residues. In DNA, the CDR3 is TGTGCCAGCATCCCCGGACGGACAGACTTGAACTTATCTGGGGCCAACGTCCTGACTTTC. Translated, it gives CASIPGRTDLNLSGANVLTF.

This chain links TRBV12-5 with TRBJ2-5, with D perhaps TRBD2 (5 bases). CDR1 and CDR2 from the germline V gene are LGHNT and FRNRAP. The CDR3 length is 16 residues. V lost 1 base and J lost 5, with 17 bases in between. The CDR3 DNA is TGTGCTAGTGGTTTGGGGAGGACCTCACTGGGGGAGACCCAGTACTTC. Translation gives CASGLGRTSLGETQYF.

This chain connects TRBV5-4 to TRBJ2-1, with TRBD2 as a possible D gene (6 bases). The CDR3 extends over 15 amino acids. CDR1 and CDR2 from the germline V gene are SGHNT and YYREEE (reference sequence). V was shortened by 4 bases and J by 2 bases, with 13 bases between the two germline ends. DNA of the CDR3: TGTGCCAGCAGCAAATCTAGCGTAACCTACAATGAGCAGTTCTTC. It encodes CASSKSSVTYNEQFF. The entire variable domain, with the rest obtained from reference TRBV5-4 and TRBJ2-1, is as follows: ETGVTQSPTHLIKTRGQQVTLRCSSQSGHNTVSWYQQALGQGPQFIFQYYREEENGRGNFPPRFSGLQFPNYSSELNVNALELDDSALYLCASSKSSVTYNEQFFGPGTRLTVL.

The genes are TRBV9 and TRBJ1-3; D is unclear. Germline CDR1 reads SGDLS; CDR2 reads YYNGEE. The CDR3 totals 12 residues. The V and J ends lost 4 bases and 4 bases respectively, with 6 bases between them. CDR3: CASSYRGNTIYF. DNA of the CDR3: TGTGCCAGCAGCTACCGGGGAAACACCATATATTTT.

J is TRBJ2-1 and V is TRBV25-1; 8 positions agree with TRBD1. Germline CDR1 is MGHDK and CDR2 is SYGVNS. The CDR3 loop spans 15 amino acids. J lost 5 bases, V lost 2 bases, and 5 bases had no gene match. In DNA, the CDR3 is TGTGCCAGCAGTGAAACGGGACAGGTGAACAATGAGCAGTTCTTC. As protein: CASSETGQVNNEQFF. Variable domain in full (rest from reference TRBV25-1 and TRBJ2-1): EADIYQTPRYLVIGTGKKITLECSQTMGHDKMYWYQQDPGMELHLIHYSYGVNSTEKGDLSSESTVSRIRTEHFPLTLESARPSHTSQYLCASSETGQVNNEQFFGPGTRLTVL.

This rearrangement joins TRBV29-1 to TRBJ2-1; a possible D gene is TRBD2 (6 bases). CDR3 size: 12 residues. V was pared by 5 bases and J by 6 bases, with 11 bases between. Germline CDR1 and CDR2: SQVTM and ANQGSEA. The CDR3 region is CSVRRAFNEQFF. CDR3 sequence (DNA): TGCAGCGTTCGGAGGGCCTTCAATGAGCAGTTCTTC.

This clone was recorded a few times. Other DNA variants within this sample encode the same CDR3. The J gene is TRBJ2-7, the V gene TRBV15, with 10 bases identical to TRBD1. V was clipped by 5 bases and J by 2 bases; unmatched bases: 3. The CDR3 is 14 amino acids. Per germline, CDR1 LNHNV and CDR2 YYDKDF (reference sequence). CDR3 in amino acids: CATSRDRGPYEQYF. CDR3 DNA: TGTGCCACCAGCCGGGACAGGGGTCCCTACGAGCAGTACTTC.

This clone was recorded a few times. This rearrangement joins TRBV13 to TRBJ1-6; D possibly corresponds to TRBD1 (5 bases). The germline gives CDR1 PRHDT, CDR2 FYEKMQ (reference sequence). CDR3 length equals 15 residues. Deletions cut 7 bases from V and 6 bases from J, with 16 bases between. The DNA of the CDR3 is TGTGCCAGCACCCTACGAGGTCAGGGTAATTCACCCCTCCACTTT. Encoded protein: CASTLRGQGNSPLHF.

The chain recombines TRBV7-2 with TRBJ2-4; no clear D gene. Germline V gives CDR1 SGHTA, CDR2 FQGNSA. This CDR3 region has 14 residues. Trimming took off 1 base at V and 5 bases at J, with 9 bases between the two ends. The CDR3 DNA reads as TGTGCCAGCAGCTTAGACCCTCCGGAAAACATTCAGTACTTC. It yields the protein CASSLDPPENIQYF. The full variable domain, completed using reference TRBV7-2 and TRBJ2-4, is GAGVSQSPSNKVTEKGKDVELRCDPISGHTALYWYRQSLGQGLEFLIYFQGNSAPDKSGLPSDRFSAERTGGSVSTLTIQRTQQEDSAVYLCASSLDPPENIQYFGAGTRLSVL.